This TCR beta chain was recovered during a study of blood T cell repertoires in COVID-19. Across the study: Specimens from acute and convalescent COVID-19 originated in the United States, Italy and Spain. T cells, B-cell-depleted T cells, or PBMCs provided the cDNA or gDNA that served as material.

Source study methods: Amplified reference gene primers provided the basis for estimating nucleated cell counts. Data came from immunoSEQ multiplex PCR; TCRdb stores just in-frame clones and leaves some out. That table is the source of V, J and clone size, and D and trimming were worked out from the DNA. The sample carries fewer than 350,000 clones, 81% recorded once. CDR1 DFQATT and CDR2 SNEGSKA come from the germline V gene (reference sequence). V gave up 3 bases and J gave up 0 bases, with 15 bases separating them. The CDR3 consists of 16 residues. The clonotype comes from an older woman with active or convalescent COVID-19. The rearrangement links TRBV20-1 to TRBJ1-3, with D unresolved. The sequencing sample was made of peripheral blood. The CDR3 DNA reads as TGCAGTGCTAGTAGAGGTGGCAGACGCTCTGGAAACACCATATATTTT. Its translation: CSASRGGRRSGNTIYF.